This T cell receptor (beta chain) is drawn from a study of human T cells and chemical hapten exposure. From the RACE reads, TCRdb called clonotypes with MiXCR, one entry per CDR3 protein. The profile shows approximately 49,000 distinct CDR3 sequences, around 9.3% of them singletons. V dropped 0 bases and J dropped 4 bases, with 12 bases sitting between them. The CDR3 has 15 amino acids. Germline V gene data show CDR1 as MNHEY and CDR2 as SVGAGI. Time point: patch test 1, 2 weeks after DPC sensitization. Documented treatment: therapeutic diphenylcyclopropenone sensitization with weekly scalp DPC. In this sample, this clonotype turned up many times. Its cognate antigen is unknown. Study findings and constraints: In the PT1 data, expanded TCR counts showed a positive correlation with patch test score.

The sequences come from whole blood, collected in connection with sensitization to the hapten diphenylcyclopropenone (DPC). The chain carries TRBV6-5 and TRBJ1-2; TRBD1 might be the D (5 bases). The clonotype originates from a woman aged 50 to 60 with alopecia areata. Some clones in this sample may be carry-over from other donors' samples. This chain's CDR3 is CASSYSEGSGYGYTF. The CDR3 coding sequence is TGTGCCAGCAGTTACTCAGAGGGGTCTGGCTATGGCTACACCTTC.